This T cell receptor (beta chain) was documented in a study of T cell responses to AZD1222 COVID-19 vaccine. V lost 5 bases and J lost 4, with 17 bases in between. CDR1 is SQVTM and CDR2 is ANQGSEA in the germline V gene. The CDR3 contains 14 residues. Measured with immunoSEQ multiplex PCR; TCRdb has only the in-frame clones, and not every one. This sample carries tens of thousands of clones, about 83% of them seen once, and the ten largest clones take approximately 6.3%. Sequences were derived from peripheral blood, sampled on day 0 of AZD1222 vaccination. V is TRBV29-1 and J is TRBJ1-2; D remains ambiguous. The clonotype was recovered from an adult in good health. The CDR3 region has the DNA TGCAGCGTTTCAACCTGGGGTGTGGCCTATGGCTACACCTTC. This sequence encodes CSVSTWGVAYGYTF.